Following are 7 T cell receptor beta chains from one sample sequenced in a study of CD8+ T cells in alopecia areata. Treatment given: oral pan-JAK inhibitor, 5-10 mg twice daily. Isolated RNA was reverse transcribed into cDNA used as the sequencing template. Profiled with immunoSEQ multiplex PCR; TCRdb holds only in-frame clones, not every one. The repertoire holds 180,000 or so clones, about 54% seen once, with around 15% in the top ten. Material: CD4+ T cells sorted from blood, obtained at approximately week 60, from a patient treated with tofacitinib. All receptors come from a human donor with alopecia areata.

J is TRBJ2-7 and V is TRBV5-1, with a possible D match to TRBD1 (6 bases). Trimming left V 5 bases short and J 0 bases short, with 15 bases between. CDR3 size: 15 residues. The germline V gene has CDR1 SGHRS and CDR2 YFSETQ. In nucleotides, the CDR3 is TGCGCCAGCAGATATGGACAGCGTAACTCCTACGAGCAGTACTTC. It specifies CASRYGQRNSYEQYF.

Note on this clone: Other DNA sequences from this sample encode an identical CDR3 as well. The chain uses TRBV15 and TRBJ2-5, with TRBD2 as a possible D gene (5 bases). This CDR3 spans 15 amino acids. Germline lookup yields CDR1 LNHNV and CDR2 YYDKDF (reference sequence). Deletions cut 0 bases from V and 2 bases from J, with 10 bases between. The CDR3 region has the DNA TGTGCCACCAGCAGAGATCGCGGCGGGCAAGAGACCCAGTACTTC. As protein: CATSRDRGGQETQYF.

V usage is TRBV29-1 and J usage is TRBJ1-3; no definite D call. Germline V CDR1 and CDR2: SQVTM, ANQGSEA. This CDR3 is 15 amino acids long. V dropped 2 bases and J dropped 2 bases, with 13 bases sitting between them. The CDR3 DNA follows: TGCAGCGTTGAACTGGCAGTCCACACTGGAAACACCATATATTTT. Its protein product is CSVELAVHTGNTIYF.

This clone was detected only a few times. The rearrangement uses TRBV10-3 and TRBJ2-5, with D perhaps matching TRBD1 (6 bases). CDR1 and CDR2 (germline): ENHRY, SYGVKD. This CDR3 is 13 amino acids long. V was pared by 5 bases and J by 2 bases, with 9 bases between. CDR3 nucleotides: TGTGCCATCAGTTGGACAGCACAAGAGACCCAGTACTTC. The encoded protein is CAISWTAQETQYF.

This clone has a handful of counts. The chain joins TRBV29-1 to TRBJ1-3; D is ambiguous. Between the trimmed V and J ends, which lost 5 bases and 0 bases, there was a span of 5 bases. Germline V gene data show CDR1 as SQVTM and CDR2 as ANQGSEA. The CDR3 length is 12 residues. CDR3 region: CSVKSSGNTIYF. The CDR3 DNA sequence: TGCAGCGTTAAGAGCTCTGGAAACACCATATATTTT.

The chain is built from TRBV29-1 and TRBJ1-5; D is possibly TRBD1 (5 bases). Germline V gene data show CDR1 as SQVTM and CDR2 as ANQGSEA. V was shortened by 4 bases and J by 1 base, with 8 bases between the two germline ends. The CDR3 runs 13 residues. In DNA form, the CDR3 reads TGCAGCGTTGCTCAGGGAAGCAATCAGCCCCAGCATTTT. Residues: CSVAQGSNQPQHF.

The J gene is TRBJ2-7, the V gene TRBV25-1; D might be TRBD1 (5 bases). CDR3 length equals 15 residues. Germline assignment: CDR1 MGHDK and CDR2 SYGVNS. The V gene lost 1 base and the J gene lost 0 bases, with 10 bases spanning the gap. The CDR3 here is CASSESTGFSYEQYF. The CDR3 DNA reads TGTGCCAGCAGTGAATCCACAGGATTCTCCTACGAGCAGTACTTC.